These T cell receptor beta chains were read from a single sample in a study of cytomegalovirus exposure and HLA in healthy donors. Using immunoSEQ multiplex PCR, the repertoire was profiled, and TCRdb retains in-frame clones only, with some absent. This sample has approximately 110,000 clones, with 73% found just once. Sequencing used PBMCs. The receptors were sampled from a man in his forties or fifties in good health and CMV-seronegative. Both conserved end residues are part of each CDR3. A D gene is named only where the DNA matches it firmly. The listing skips clone size in some rows; elsewhere it reads once, few, many or a size class.

>TRBJ2-3|TRBD1|TRBV18|NA
TGTGCCAGCTCACCGGGACAGGGGGCGCCGGATACGCAGTATTTT
CASSPGQGAPDTQYF
>TRBJ2-2|TRBD2|TRBV9|NA
TGTGCCAGCAGCGTACCTAGCGGGGGCGGCACCGGGGAGCTGTTTTTT
CASSVPSGGGTGELFF
>TRBJ1-2|NA|TRBV4-1|NA
TGCGCCAGCAGCCAAGATGAAGGGGGTGGCTACACCTTC
CASSQDEGGGYTF
>TRBJ1-6|TRBD1|TRBV4-3|many
TGCGCCAGCAGCCAAGTTAGGGGGCCCTCTGGGTTTTATAATTCACCCCTCCACTTT
CASSQVRGPSGFYNSPLHF
>TRBJ1-6|NA|TRBV5-4|NA
TGTGCCAGCAGCTTGGCAGCGAGCTCCTATAATTCACCCCTCCACTTT
CASSLAASSYNSPLHF
>TRBJ2-7|NA|TRBV19|NA
TGTGCCAGTAGTACCCTCGACAGTGTATACGAGCAGTACTTC
CASSTLDSVYEQYF
>TRBJ2-7|NA|TRBV27|few
TGTGCCAGCAGTTTAACAGGGCCGTACGAGCAGTACTTC
CASSLTGPYEQYF
>TRBJ2-4|NA|TRBV12-5|NA
TGTGCTAGTGGCCCCTTAAACATTCAGTACTTC
CASGPLNIQYF
>TRBJ2-3|TRBD1|TRBV7-2|NA
TGTACCAGCAGCCAGGGACAGGTACAGGCAGATACGCAGTATTTT
CTSSQGQVQADTQYF
>TRBJ2-5|NA|TRBV15|NA
TGTGCCACCAGCAGAGATACAATAGGAGGGGCACAAGAGACCCAGTACTTC
CATSRDTIGGAQETQYF
>TRBJ2-7|NA|TRBV6-4|once
TGTGCCAGCAGTCCGAGGTTCGGGGAGCAGTACTTC
CASSPRFGEQYF
>TRBJ2-7|NA|TRBV7-9|NA
TGTGCCAGCAGCCTCCAGTCCTACGAGCAGTACTTC
CASSLQSYEQYF
>TRBJ2-1|NA|TRBV5-6|few
TGTGCCAGCAGCTTGGTTTCAGGGGTACGCTCCTACAATGAGCAGTTCTTC
CASSLVSGVRSYNEQFF
>TRBJ2-3|NA|TRBV4-3|NA
TGCGCCAGCAGCCCCGTCTCAGGAGATACGCAGTATTTT
CASSPVSGDTQYF
>TRBJ2-3|NA|TRBV5-1|NA
TGCGCCAGCTGCCAGAATTTCGACACAGATACGCAGTATTTT
CASCQNFDTDTQYF
>TRBJ1-5|NA|TRBV19|NA
TGTGCCAGTAGTCCCCAGGCGTATAGCAATCAGCCCCAGCATTTT
CASSPQAYSNQPQHF
>TRBJ2-7|TRBD1|TRBV7-9|few
TGTGCCAGCAGCCCAGCCCGGGACAGGGTTTTCTACGAGCAGTACTTC
CASSPARDRVFYEQYF
>TRBJ2-3|NA|TRBV19|NA
TGTGCCAGTAGTATAGATCGACAATTCGGAGATACGCAGTATTTT
CASSIDRQFGDTQYF
>TRBJ1-6|TRBD1|TRBV27|NA
TGTGCCAGCAGTTTAGCGAGACAGGGAGGTTCACCCCTCCACTTT
CASSLARQGGSPLHF
>TRBJ2-1|TRBD2|TRBV7-6|NA
TGTGCCAGCAGCTCCACTAGCGGCACCTACAATGAGCAGTTCTTC
CASSSTSGTYNEQFF
>TRBJ1-5|NA|TRBV25-1|few
TGTGCCAGCAGTGTAGTGATAAGCAATCAGCCCCAGCATTTT
CASSVVISNQPQHF
>TRBJ1-6|NA|TRBV2|few
TGTGCCAGCAGGAATATAGGGGAGGCCTATAATTCACCCCTCCACTTT
CASRNIGEAYNSPLHF
>TRBJ2-3|TRBD2|TRBV7-3|NA
TGTTCCAGCAGCTTACGCCGAGGCGGGGGGGGTACAGATACGCAGTATTTT
CSSSLRRGGGGTDTQYF
>TRBJ2-7|NA|TRBV30|NA
TGTGCCTGGACCGGGAGAGGTTACCCCTACGAGCAGTACTTC
CAWTGRGYPYEQYF
>TRBJ1-3|NA|TRBV9|NA
TGTGCCAGCAGCGTAGATGGGCAGCCTGACTCTGGAAACACCATATATTTT
CASSVDGQPDSGNTIYF
>TRBJ1-1|NA|TRBV11-3|few
TGTGCCAGCACAGAGGGGAGGGACACTGAAGCTTTCTTT
CASTEGRDTEAFF
>TRBJ2-2|TRBD2|TRBV25-1|once
TGTGCCAGCAGTGAGACTAGCGGGGGGGCAGGAACCGGGGAGCTGTTTTTT
CASSETSGGAGTGELFF
>TRBJ1-4|TRBD1|TRBV9|NA
TGTGCCAGCAGCGGTGGACAGGGGCACGAAAAACTGTTTTTT
CASSGGQGHEKLFF
>TRBJ2-7|TRBD1|TRBV5-4|NA
TGTGCCAGCAGCGGCGGGACAGGGGCATCCTACGAGCAGTACTTC
CASSGGTGASYEQYF
>TRBJ1-1|NA|TRBV11-2|NA
TGTGCCAGCAGCTTAGGGGGAGGAGGGAAAACTGAAGCTTTCTTT
CASSLGGGGKTEAFF
>TRBJ1-5|TRBD1|TRBV15|NA
TGTGCCACCAGCGGTGCCTTACAGGGGGTGATTCAGCCCCAGCATTTT
CATSGALQGVIQPQHF
>TRBJ1-2|NA|TRBV29-1|NA
TGCAGCGTTGAACGAGCAGGAGGGGTCTATGGCTACACCTTC
CSVERAGGVYGYTF
>TRBJ1-2|TRBD1|TRBV11-3|NA
TGTGCCAGCAGCGCGGGACAGGGCCGGGAGTTCTTC
CASSAGQGREFF